This T cell receptor (beta chain) was profiled in a study of cytomegalovirus exposure and HLA in healthy donors (dated by TCRdb to the late 2010s). Regarding the study in general: In an earlier analysis of around 540 of the donors, 250 to 350 Gb of sequence data and 90 million to 120 million unique TCR beta sequences from about 179 million T cells were reported. To study patterns of TCR occurrence, a later analysis re-analyzed previously published TCR beta repertoires from hundreds of donors and added high-resolution HLA genotyping. In a later genetic analysis, genome-wide SNP genotypes for about three fifths of the 666 donors were used, and that subset was treated as a discovery cohort. An early release that covered fewer than 800 HLA-typed donors contained around 300 gigabases of sequencing data and tens of millions of unique TCR sequences. Along with the approximately 670-subject first cohort, a separate validation cohort of approximately 110 different subjects was used. To decide whether each TCR beta V gene segment behaved as functional or pseudogenic, an earlier analysis of some 600 of the donors relied on high-throughput TCR beta sequencing. Of the 300 to 400 genotyped donors, around 81% fell in the genetic ancestry cluster associated with self-reported Caucasian donors. The number of typed donors differed by locus: roughly 629-630 for A, B, C, DRB1 and DQB1; some 500 for DQA1; 606 for DPA1; and roughly 490 for DPB1. Alongside the repertoire data, information on donor age, sex, ethnicity and CMV serostatus was compiled. To predict cytomegalovirus infection status, the study brought together high-throughput TCR immunosequencing, statistical association of individual TCRs with disease status, and machine learning. In the later analysis, no new phenotypic data were used to find candidate immune exposures; instead, reliance was placed on TCR beta sequences and their occurrence across donors. Every repertoire in the discovery cohort had been generated on one and the same sequencing platform. Using immunosequencing, the study profiled T cell repertoires from fewer than 850 subjects and related those repertoires to cytomegalovirus serostatus. Both class I and class II loci were covered by HLA typing, at four-digit resolution. Because of strong linkage in the cohort, a handful of DR-DQ haplotypes were treated as single units for association and clustering. The study was designed to test whether signatures of past pathogen exposure could be identified by cataloging public T cell receptors. On average, around 240,000 unique TCR beta nucleotide sequences were sequenced per donor among a few hundred genotyped donors of the cohort, with about 19% of those sequences being non-productive.

Turning to this clone: Its antigen remains undetermined. No base qualities exist here, and no much larger clone lies one base off it.

What the work shows at the level of the full study, not this receptor alone: A further reported finding was that TCR beta sequences accurately predicted the HLA-A and HLA-B alleles for most subjects in the first cohort. Correlated functional status among segregating V segments might reflect linkage disequilibrium, but an unknown experimental factor could not be ruled out. Several of the top co-occurrence clusters appeared to be linked to parvovirus B19, influenza, CMV and Epstein-Barr virus, according to a later analysis. Because counts were too low, roughly 18 rarely observed V segments, including chromosome 9 orphons, were left out of the earlier analysis of some 600 of the donors. Most TCR sequences were seen in very few donors, while some public TCRs were found in many individuals. A total of 150 or so TCR beta chains were listed by the study as associated with cytomegalovirus. HLA typing was unavailable for some donors at each locus, so association tests used only the typed subset. In an earlier analysis of about 540 of the donors, most TCR beta V segments were observed in productive rearrangements about 87% or about 30% of the time, broadly matching IMGT annotations. Strong co-occurrence of HLA alleles, especially DR and DQ, made assigning TCR associations to individual alleles difficult. This cohort had only TCR beta chains sequenced, and the lack of alpha or paired-chain data limited which features could be detected. In a later genetic analysis, fewer N-insertions in productive TCRs were reported among donors in an Asian-associated ancestry cluster than the approximately 710-donor mean. It was suggested by the authors that the approach could potentially be generalized to other disease states and immunological phenotypes. A cluster of highly shared sequence variants was judged likely to represent a technical artifact of the sequencing pipeline. Presence/absence analyses assumed roughly uniform sequencing depth across donors, an assumption that may not hold. The 87-base-pair reads could not distinguish some IMGT-functional V segments, including TRBV6-2 and TRBV6-3, so those segments were excluded. For the cohort, immune exposure information was limited to CMV serostatus. V-gene and J-gene trimming of TCR beta chains was associated with a missense DCLRE1C variant in a later genetic analysis, and the association was replicated in an independent cohort. Cytomegalovirus status was reported to be diagnosed by the classifier with high specificity and sensitivity in both the original and validation cohorts. A later analysis found that TCR association rates varied across HLA loci, with DRB1 alleles showing the most associated TCRs and HLA-C alleles the fewest. In vitro tests confirmed that a few of the cytomegalovirus-associated TCR beta chains recognize cytomegalovirus antigens. A later analysis found that HLA-associated TCR beta chains were more clonally expanded and had lower generation probabilities than equally common non-associated chains. According to a later analysis, most CMV-associated TCR beta chains appeared to be HLA-restricted, and the HLA associations seemed to be driven largely by CMV exposure. In a later analysis, 16,951 TCR beta sequences were associated with specific HLA alleles at a false discovery rate of 0.05.

Sequences MGHRA (CDR1) and YSYEKL (CDR2) are obtained from the germline V gene. V is pruned by 5 bases and J by 4 bases, leaving 14 bases of the junction without a gene match. Counted from cysteine to phenylalanine, this CDR3 has 19 amino acids. Only the CDR3 DNA stays, 57 bases, in frame from base 1. The library was obtained by the immunoSEQ multiplex PCR assay. A mixture of 60 forward primers for TCR Vbeta segments and 13 reverse primers for TCR Jbeta segments was used in the multiplex PCR. A multiplex PCR assay on genomic DNA amplified the CDR3 region of rearranged TCR beta genes. On the Illumina HiSeq System, the amplified TCR beta libraries were sequenced as 87-base-pair reads. The paper's data handling went like this. In a later analysis, approximately 74 million unique TCR beta chains were counted across the 500 to 850 repertoires, and about 9.9 million of these chains were shared by at least two donors. Raw reads were error-corrected and collapsed into unique sequences with a nearest-neighbor algorithm that merged closely related sequences to remove PCR and sequencing errors. CDR3 sequences were aligned to IMGT reference sequences to assign V, D and J gene segments. For a sequence to be retained, at least a six-nucleotide match to both a V gene segment and a J gene segment was required. Rearrangements were called productive when the CDR3 lacked stop codons and stayed in frame with V and J; all others were non-productive. CDR3 was defined according to IMGT convention as the region running from the second conserved V-encoded cysteine to the conserved J-encoded phenylalanine. The earlier analysis of about 500 of the donors excluded sequences that lacked an unambiguous match to a single V gene segment. An earlier analysis of around 600 of the donors classified V segments as functional when productive rearrangements were above 56.7% and as segregating when the standard deviation between donors was above 5%. To diagnose cytomegalovirus status from the catalog of TCR beta chain sequences, a statistical classification framework was built. A later analysis assigned V and J genes by comparing TCR nucleotide sequences with IMGT/GENE-DB human TR gene sequences. The TCRdist pipeline was used in a later analysis to assign CDR3 sequences and most-parsimonious VDJ recombination scenarios. In a later analysis, every TCR beta chain was defined by the combination of its CDR3 amino acid sequence and its V-gene family, and reads without a unique V-gene family were dropped. As a way to deal with suspected cross-contamination and a sequencing artifact, a later analysis dropped nearly 600 nucleotide sequences that were highly shared and had low generation probability. In a later analysis, a clonal expansion index for each public chain was calculated from normalized within-repertoire ranks of inferred template counts. In a later analysis, generation probabilities were computed with a VDJ recombination model fitted to out-of-frame rearrangements, and the resulting probabilities were checked against IGoR. In a later analysis, hypergeometric tests were used to score TCR-TCR, TCR-HLA and TCR-CMV co-occurrence, with a repertoire-size bias correction applied to TCR pairs. False discovery rates were estimated in a later analysis by permuting HLA or CMV assignments 20 times. In a later analysis, co-occurring TCRs were grouped with DBSCAN, and TCRdist sequence similarity was added when clustering was performed within HLA-allele-positive subsets. For co-occurrence clustering, repertoires with fewer than 30,000 or more than 120,000 public chains were excluded, along with four or five repertoires with anomalous nucleotide sharing. This immuneACCESS table, as held by TCRdb, lists in-frame sequences with V and J called but not all clones. Of the missing ones, under half trace to an unresolved V gene in checked studies; the others have no known cause. Clone size and V and J calls were adopted from that table, with D and trimming inferred from the DNA. Present in this sample are roughly 220,000 clones, about 75% of which were seen just once. The ten most abundant clones make up 1.5% to 2% of the sample.

The cohort was made up of hundreds of healthy bone marrow donors. Cohort members were all nominally healthy when sampled, although unrecorded immune exposures were likely present. The donor tested CMV seronegative and was one of the 352 seronegative cohort members. A peripheral blood sample was provided by each donor, and peripheral blood mononuclear cells were used for TCR beta sequencing. The Qiagen DNeasy Blood Extraction Kit was used to extract genomic DNA from the blood cell samples. This TCR derives from a woman in her twenties or thirties in good health and CMV-seronegative. Sequencing used PBMCs. The chain is made from TRBV4-1 and TRBJ2-3; a stretch of 14 junction bases matches TRBD2. The CDR3 protein: CASSKGPGTSGSGADTQYF. The bases are TGCGCCAGCAGCAAGGGTCCCGGGACTAGCGGGAGTGGAGCAGATACGCAGTATTTT.